These 19 T cell receptor beta chains came from one sample sequenced in a study of read filtering for tumor transcriptome and immune sequencing. Molecular barcoded adaptors covering alpha/delta and beta/gamma chains were used on about 390 ng RNA. TCRdb independently ran MiXCR on the reads; one entry per CDR3 protein. The sample holds tens of thousands of distinct CDR3 sequences, 13% to 15% seen once. The sample was a population of CD138-negative cells sorted from bone marrow. Receptors were obtained from a donor at least 40 years old with multiple myeloma.

There are many counts of this clonotype. The CDR3 DNA is TGTGCTAGTGGTTTGGGGTCGACAGGGGAAGAGACCCAGTACTTC. The encoded protein is CASGLGSTGEETQYF. The chain combines TRBV12-5 with TRBJ2-5; 8 nucleotides line up with TRBD1. The length of the CDR3 is 15 residues. Germline V gives CDR1 LGHNT, CDR2 FRNRAP. V gave up 1 base and J gave up 3 bases; unmatched junction bases: 4.

This clonotype was recorded many times. The chain joins TRBV11-3 to TRBJ2-7; D possibly corresponds to TRBD1 (5 bases). Trimming cost V 6 bases and J 0 bases, with 6 bases left between them. The CDR3 is 12 amino acids. Germline CDR1 is SGHNT and CDR2 is YENEEA. The CDR3 coding sequence is TGTGCCAGCAGGGACAACTCCTACGAGCAGTACTTC. Its protein is CASRDNSYEQYF. Based on the CDR3 plus reference TRBV11-3 and TRBJ2-7, the full variable domain is EAGVVQSPRYKIIEKKQPVAFWCNPISGHNTLYWYLQNLGQGPELLIRYENEEAVDDSQLPKDRFSAERLKGVDSTLKIQPAELGDSAVYLCASRDNSYEQYFGPGTRLTVT.

This clonotype has just a few counts. Germline and junction disagree at one end, which may indicate a read error. The rearrangement joins TRBV20-1 to TRBJ1-5; no definite D call. CDR1 is DFQATT, CDR2 SNEGSKA, per germline (reference sequence). CDR3 length: 14 residues. The CDR3 loop is CSARTGDSDQPQHF. DNA for the CDR3: TGCAGTGCTAGAACGGGCGATAGCGATCAGCCCCAGCATTTT.

The table lists this clonotype with many counts. The gene calls are TRBV18 and TRBJ1-2; D call uncertain. This CDR3 is 13 amino acids long. The germline V gene encodes CDR1 KGHSH and CDR2 LQKENI. Trimming removed 2 bases from V and 2 bases from J, with 6 bases in between. CDR3 coding DNA: TGTGCCAGCTCACCAGGGGAGAACTATGGCTACACCTTC. It yields the protein CASSPGENYGYTF. The variable domain in full, with the rest retrieved from reference TRBV18 and TRBJ1-2, is NAGVMQNPRHLVRRRGQEARLRCSPMKGHSHVYWYRQLPEEGLKFMVYLQKENIIDESGMPKERFSAEFPKEGPSILRIQQVVRGDSAAYFCASSPGENYGYTFGSGTRLTVV.

This clonotype came up a few times. This may be a read error, as it is one base from a much larger clone. This chain links TRBV28 with TRBJ2-7, with D maybe TRBD1 (6 bases). Per the germline V gene, CDR1 is MDHEN and CDR2 is SYDVKM. Trimming took 3 bases from V and 0 from J, leaving 9 bases between them. CDR3 length: 14 residues. In DNA, the CDR3 is TGTGCCAGCAGTTTGGGGGCCCCCTCCTACGAGCAGTACTTC. It translates to CASSLGAPSYEQYF.

This clonotype was observed many times. This chain connects TRBV7-9 to TRBJ2-6; D could derive from TRBD1 or TRBD2 (5 bases each). The CDR3 sequence is 14 residues long. V was trimmed by 7 bases and J by 7 bases, leaving 14 bases between them. Germline values: CDR1 SEHNR, CDR2 FQNEAQ (reference sequence). This CDR3 reads CASIRLGEANVLTF. DNA of the CDR3: TGTGCCAGCATCCGATTGGGGGAAGCCAACGTCCTGACTTTC. Supplemented by reference TRBV7-9 and TRBJ2-6, the full variable domain reads DTGVSQNPRHKITKRGQNVTFRCDPISEHNRLYWYRQTLGQGPEFLTYFQNEAQLEKSRLLSDRFSAERPKGSFSTLEIQRTEQGDSAMYLCASIRLGEANVLTFGAGSRLTVL.

The chain links TRBV5-4 to TRBJ2-5; the D gene is possibly TRBD1 (5 bases). This CDR3 has 16 amino acids. CDR1 and CDR2 (germline): SGHNT, YYREEE (reference sequence). V lost 0 bases and J lost 5, with 17 bases in between. CDR3 region: CASSLGGRVGEETQYF. CDR3 nucleotide sequence: TGTGCCAGCAGCTTGGGGGGCAGGGTGGGCGAGGAGACCCAGTACTTC.

This clonotype was seen ten or more times. The V gene is TRBV7-9, the J gene TRBJ2-3; 14 positions agree with TRBD2. CDR1 is SEHNR, CDR2 FQNEAQ, per germline (reference sequence). V was clipped by 3 bases and J by 2 bases; unmatched bases: 10. The CDR3 runs 19 residues. In DNA form, the CDR3 reads TGTGCCAGCAGCTTCGTGACTAGCGGGAGGGCCCGGGTCACAGATACGCAGTATTTT. Its translation: CASSFVTSGRARVTDTQYF.

This clonotype was counted at least ten times. This rearrangement joins TRBV11-2 to TRBJ1-2; 11 positions match TRBD1. The CDR3 is 16 residues long. Trimming cost V 5 bases and J 4 bases; bases outside gene matches: 9. Germline V gene lookup returns CDR1 SGHAT and CDR2 FQNNGV. The CDR3 loop reads CASSKKDRGLGYGYTF. CDR3 nucleotides: TGTGCCAGCAGCAAGAAGGACAGGGGGCTTGGCTATGGCTACACCTTC.

Ten or more counts support this clonotype. A much larger clone lies a single base off, so this may be a read error. The rearrangement links TRBV3-1 to TRBJ2-1, with 8 bases aligning to TRBD1. The CDR3 extends over 14 amino acids. The germline gives CDR1 LGHDT, CDR2 YNNKEL (reference sequence). CDR3 nucleotide sequence: TGTGCCAGCAGTCGGACAGGGAGTAACAATGAGCAGTCCTTC. Translation gives CASSRTGSNNEQSF.

This clonotype was found many times. The rearrangement joins TRBV18 to TRBJ1-5; D is unclear. The V end was cut by 3 bases, the J end by 3 bases, with 3 bases between. The CDR3 has 12 residues. In germline, CDR1 is KGHSH, CDR2 LQKENI. CDR3 protein: CASSPDNQPQHF. The CDR3 nucleotides are TGTGCCAGCTCACCGGACAATCAGCCCCAGCATTTT.

This clonotype has just one count. The final CDR3 position lacks the conserved phenylalanine or tryptophan, pointing to a likely read error. This chain uses TRBV11-1 with TRBJ2-3; D remains ambiguous. Germline V gene lookup returns CDR1 SGHAT and CDR2 FQDESV (reference sequence). CDR3 length: 12 residues. Trimming stripped 4 bases from V and 2 bases from J, with 4 bases between. CDR3 in amino acids: CASSSYTDTQYV. For the CDR3, the DNA is TGTGCCAGCAGCTCGTACACAGATACGCAGTATGTT.

This clonotype was seen ten or more times. V and J are TRBV28 and TRBJ2-2; the D gene could be TRBD1 or TRBD2 (5 bases each). Germline values: CDR1 MDHEN, CDR2 SYDVKM. V was cut by 7 bases and J by 5 bases, with 17 bases left in between. The CDR3 spans 15 residues. CDR3 region: CASTDLGGGTGELFF. CDR3 bases: TGTGCCAGCACCGATCTTGGGGGTGGAACCGGGGAGCTGTTTTTT.

With regard to this clonotype: A single base is all that separates this from a far larger clone, so a read error is likely. The chain recombines TRBV7-2 with TRBJ2-1; 10 bases are shared with TRBD2. With 5 bases clipped from V and 0 bases from J, the junction kept 10 bases outside the gene matches. The germline gives CDR1 SGHTA, CDR2 FQGNSA. CDR3 length: 18 amino acids. The CDR3 sequence is CASSHKASGSSSYNEQFF. In nucleotides, the CDR3 is TGTGCCAGCAGCCACAAAGCTAGCGGGAGTTCCTCCTACAATGAGCAGTTCTTC.

The sample holds one count of this clonotype. A much bigger clone sits one base away, suggesting this may be a read error. V is TRBV19 and J is TRBJ2-6, with D hard to call. Trimming shortened V by 8 bases and J by 2 bases, and 10 bases separated the two germline ends. The CDR3 length is 14 residues. Germline CDR1 and CDR2: LNHDA and SQIVND (reference sequence). The CDR3 DNA reads as TGTGCCAGTGGTTACAGCCCTGGGGCCAACGTCCTGACTTTC. Its protein is CASGYSPGANVLTF.

Points on this clonotype: A much larger clone lies one base from this, so it may be a read error. The chain couples TRBV5-4 to TRBJ1-2; D is unresolved. Germline CDR1 and CDR2: SGHNT and YYREEE (reference sequence). V was pared by 4 bases and J by 0 bases, with 13 bases between. The CDR3 has 15 amino acids. The CDR3 spells CASSAYRLANYGYTF. CDR3 coding DNA: TGTGCCAGCAGCGCCTACAGACTCGCTAACTATGGCTACACCTTC.

This clonotype was observed once. The junction departs from germline at one end; a sequencing error may be responsible. This chain connects TRBV2 to TRBJ2-7, with TRBD2 as a possible D gene (5 bases). The length of the CDR3 is 14 residues. CDR1 SNHLY and CDR2 FYNNEI come from the germline V gene. This CDR3 reads CATRQTGSSYEQHF. The CDR3 coding sequence is TGTGCCACCCGCCAGACGGGGAGCTCCTATGAGCAGCACTTC.

This clonotype was seen many times. This sequence joins TRBV5-1 and TRBJ2-2; TRBD1 matches at 9 bases. Germline CDR1 SGHRS, CDR2 YFSETQ. The CDR3 extends over 17 amino acids. Trimming took 1 base from V and 5 from J; bases not matched to a gene: 9. Here the CDR3 DNA reads TGCGCCAGCAGCTTGTCGAGTGGGGGACAGGGAACCGGGGAGCTGTTTTTT. This encodes CASSLSSGGQGTGELFF.

With regard to this clonotype: This may stem from a read error, because a much larger clone lies one nucleotide away. The CDR3 DNA is TGCAGTGCCCCAAGGCAGGGAGCATCCTACGAGCAGTGCTTC. Its protein is CSAPRQGASYEQCF. V and J are TRBV20-1 and TRBJ2-7; D tentatively reads TRBD1 or TRBD2 (5 bases each). Germline CDR1 and CDR2: DFQATT and SNEGSKA (reference sequence). The CDR3 is 14 amino acids.